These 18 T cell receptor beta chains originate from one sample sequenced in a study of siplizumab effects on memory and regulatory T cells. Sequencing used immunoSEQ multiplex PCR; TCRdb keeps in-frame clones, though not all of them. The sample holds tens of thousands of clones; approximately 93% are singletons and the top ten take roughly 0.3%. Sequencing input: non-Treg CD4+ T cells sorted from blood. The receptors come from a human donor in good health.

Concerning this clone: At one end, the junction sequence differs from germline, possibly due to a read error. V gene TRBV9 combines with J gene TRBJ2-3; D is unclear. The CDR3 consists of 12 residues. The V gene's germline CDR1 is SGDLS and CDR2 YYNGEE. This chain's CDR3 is CASSQIGGTQCF. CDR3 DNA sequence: TGTGCCAGCAGCCAGATCGGCGGAACGCAGTGTTTT.

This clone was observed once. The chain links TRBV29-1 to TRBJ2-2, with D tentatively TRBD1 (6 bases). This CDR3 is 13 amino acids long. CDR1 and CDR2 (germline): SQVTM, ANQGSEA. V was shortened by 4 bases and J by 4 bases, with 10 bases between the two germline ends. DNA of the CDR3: TGCAGCGTTGTCAGGGGCACCACCGGGGAGCTGTTTTTT. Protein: CSVVRGTTGELFF.

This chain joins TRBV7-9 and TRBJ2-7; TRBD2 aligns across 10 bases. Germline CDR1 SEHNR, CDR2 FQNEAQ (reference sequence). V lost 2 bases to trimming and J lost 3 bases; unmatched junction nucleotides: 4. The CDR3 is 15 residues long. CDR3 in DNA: TGTGCCAGCAGCTTACGGCTAGCGGGAGTCTACGAGCAGTACTTC. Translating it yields CASSLRLAGVYEQYF.

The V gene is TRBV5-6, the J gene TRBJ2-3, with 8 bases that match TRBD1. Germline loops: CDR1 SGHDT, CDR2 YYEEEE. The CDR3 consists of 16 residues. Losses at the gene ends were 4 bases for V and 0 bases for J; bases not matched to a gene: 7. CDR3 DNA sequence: TGTGCCAGCAGCCGCCGAACAGGGGGGAGCACAGATACGCAGTATTTT. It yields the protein CASSRRTGGSTDTQYF.

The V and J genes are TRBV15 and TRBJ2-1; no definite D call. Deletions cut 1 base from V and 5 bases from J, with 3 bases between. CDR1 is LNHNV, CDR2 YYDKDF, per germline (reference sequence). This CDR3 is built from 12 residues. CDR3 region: CATSRANNEQFF. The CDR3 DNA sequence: TGTGCCACCAGCAGAGCCAACAATGAGCAGTTCTTC.

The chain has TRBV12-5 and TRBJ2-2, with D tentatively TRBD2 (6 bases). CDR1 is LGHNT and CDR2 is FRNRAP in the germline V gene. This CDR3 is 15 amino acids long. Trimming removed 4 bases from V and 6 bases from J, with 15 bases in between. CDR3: CASGSGTGVPGELFF. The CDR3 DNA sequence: TGTGCTAGTGGTTCCGGGACGGGGGTCCCCGGGGAGCTGTTTTTT.

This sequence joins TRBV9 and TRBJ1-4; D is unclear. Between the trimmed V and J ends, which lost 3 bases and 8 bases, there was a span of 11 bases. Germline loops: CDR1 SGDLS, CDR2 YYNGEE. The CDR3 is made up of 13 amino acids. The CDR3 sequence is CASSERVDEKLFF. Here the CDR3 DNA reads TGTGCCAGCAGCGAGAGGGTGGACGAAAAACTGTTTTTT.

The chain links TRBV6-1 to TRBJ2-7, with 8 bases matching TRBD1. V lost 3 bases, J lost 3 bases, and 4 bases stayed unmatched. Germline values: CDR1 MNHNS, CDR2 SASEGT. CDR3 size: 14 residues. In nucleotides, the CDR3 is TGTGCCAGCAGTGACAGCGGACAGGGCTACGAGCAGTACTTC. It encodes CASSDSGQGYEQYF.

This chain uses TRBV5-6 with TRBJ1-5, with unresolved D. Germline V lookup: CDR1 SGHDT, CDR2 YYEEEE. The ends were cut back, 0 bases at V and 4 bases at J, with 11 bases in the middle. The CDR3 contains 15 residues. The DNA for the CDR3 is TGTGCCAGCAGCTTGGCCGGTAGAGGGAATCAGCCCCAGCATTTT. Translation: CASSLAGRGNQPQHF. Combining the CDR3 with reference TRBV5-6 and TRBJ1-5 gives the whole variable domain DAGVTQSPTHLIKTRGQQVTLRCSPKSGHDTVSWYQQALGQGPQFIFQYYEEEERQRGNFPDRFSGHQFPNYSSELNVNALLLGDSALYLCASSLAGRGNQPQHFGDGTRLSIL.

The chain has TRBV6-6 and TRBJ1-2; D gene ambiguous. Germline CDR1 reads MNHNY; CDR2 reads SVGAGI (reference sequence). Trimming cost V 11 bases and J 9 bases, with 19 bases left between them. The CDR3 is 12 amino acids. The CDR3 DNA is TGTGCCCACAATAAAGGGTCAGCAAGCTACACCTTC. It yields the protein CAHNKGSASYTF.

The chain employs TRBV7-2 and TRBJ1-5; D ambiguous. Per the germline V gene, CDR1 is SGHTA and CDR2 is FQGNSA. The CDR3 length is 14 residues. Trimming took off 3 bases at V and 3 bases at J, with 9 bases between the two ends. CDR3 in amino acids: CASSLAQLNQPQHF. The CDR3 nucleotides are TGTGCCAGCAGCTTGGCACAGCTCAATCAGCCCCAGCATTTT.

The CDR3, as DNA: TGTGCCACCAGCAGTGTAGACACGGTAGGCTACACCTTC. It translates to CATSSVDTVGYTF. The chain employs TRBV15 and TRBJ1-2, with no clear D. The CDR3 consists of 13 residues. From germline, CDR1 is LNHNV and CDR2 YYDKDF (reference sequence). V was clipped by 3 bases and J by 8 bases, with 13 bases between them.

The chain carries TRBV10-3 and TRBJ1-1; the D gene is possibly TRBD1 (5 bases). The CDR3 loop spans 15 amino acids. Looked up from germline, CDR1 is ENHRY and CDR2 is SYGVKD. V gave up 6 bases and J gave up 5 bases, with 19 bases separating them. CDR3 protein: CAISARPRDSTEAFF. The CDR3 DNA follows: TGTGCCATCAGCGCCAGACCGAGGGACTCGACTGAAGCTTTCTTT.

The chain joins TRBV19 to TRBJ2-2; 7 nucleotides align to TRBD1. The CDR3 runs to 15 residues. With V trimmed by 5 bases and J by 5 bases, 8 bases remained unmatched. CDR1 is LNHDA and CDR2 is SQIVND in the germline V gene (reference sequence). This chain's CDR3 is CASSADRVRTGELFF. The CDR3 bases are TGTGCCAGTAGTGCCGACAGGGTGCGTACCGGGGAGCTGTTTTTT.

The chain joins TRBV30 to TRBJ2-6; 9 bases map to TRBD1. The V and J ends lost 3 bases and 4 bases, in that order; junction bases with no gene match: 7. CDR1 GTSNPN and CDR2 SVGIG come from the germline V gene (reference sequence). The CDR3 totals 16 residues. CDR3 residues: CAWSGQGLRGANVLTF. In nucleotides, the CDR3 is TGTGCCTGGAGCGGACAGGGGTTGAGGGGGGCCAACGTCCTGACTTTC.

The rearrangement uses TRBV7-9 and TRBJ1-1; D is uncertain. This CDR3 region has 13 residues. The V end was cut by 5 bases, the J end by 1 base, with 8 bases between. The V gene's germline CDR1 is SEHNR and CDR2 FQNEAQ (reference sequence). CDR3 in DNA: TGTGCCAGCAGCCCGATCAAGAACACTGAAGCTTTCTTT. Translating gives CASSPIKNTEAFF.

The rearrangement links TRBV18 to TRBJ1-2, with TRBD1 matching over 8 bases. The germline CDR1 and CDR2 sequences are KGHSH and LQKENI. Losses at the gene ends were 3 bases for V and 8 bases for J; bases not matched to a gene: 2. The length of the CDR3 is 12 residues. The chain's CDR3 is CASSPGTGGYTF. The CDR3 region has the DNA TGTGCCAGCTCACCCGGGACAGGAGGCTACACCTTC. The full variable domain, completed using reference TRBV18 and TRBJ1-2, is NAGVMQNPRHLVRRRGQEARLRCSPMKGHSHVYWYRQLPEEGLKFMVYLQKENIIDESGMPKERFSAEFPKEGPSILRIQQVVRGDSAAYFCASSPGTGGYTFGSGTRLTVV.

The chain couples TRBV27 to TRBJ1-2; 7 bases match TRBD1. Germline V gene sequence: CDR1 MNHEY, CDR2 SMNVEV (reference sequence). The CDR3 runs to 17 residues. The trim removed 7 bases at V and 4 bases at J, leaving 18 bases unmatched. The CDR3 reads CASTPPGQLGLGYGYTF. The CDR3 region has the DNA TGTGCCAGCACCCCCCCGGGACAGCTAGGACTAGGCTATGGCTACACCTTC.